This TCR beta chain was captured by sequencing in a study of immune characterization of retroperitoneal liposarcoma (dated by TCRdb to about 2019). As a fraction of the sample, this clonotype is medium-sized (0.01 to 0.1%). Its cognate antigen has yet to be identified. Base quality data are lacking; no much larger clone is found one base away. Library method: PCR. The run used a NextSeq 500. The raw public data were reprocessed by TCRdb itself: fastp quality trimming at Q25, MiXCR clonotype calling, in-frame beta chains only. CDR3 protein duplicates are merged, each entry listing the most common genes and DNA. The sample table holds 10,000 or so distinct CDR3 sequences, of which around 30% were seen once. The top ten hold approximately 8.2% of the sample. Counted from cysteine to phenylalanine, this CDR3 has 13 amino acids. CDR3 DNA is the only sequence kept; it has 39 bases, read in frame from the first base. The germline V gene gives CDR1 as MNHNS and CDR2 as SASEGT.

The source material was tumor tissue. The chain is made from TRBV6-1 and TRBJ2-1; TRBD2 is a weak D gene call, 5 bases matching. Gene TRBJ2-7 matches the end of the DNA better, so the J call may be wrong. This receptor was obtained from a male donor with retroperitoneal liposarcoma. The CDR3 amino acid sequence is: CASKSASKREQYF. The DNA sequence is given as TGTGCCAGCAAAAGCGCCTCTAAGCGGGAGCAGTACTTC.